These 8 T cell receptor beta chains came from one sample sequenced in a study of blood T cell repertoires in COVID-19. Clones were sequenced by immunoSEQ multiplex PCR, and TCRdb holds only the in-frame ones, with some missing. The data show about 190,000 clones, 65% to 80% seen once. Specimen: peripheral blood. The receptors were gathered from a woman in her fifties or sixties with acute or convalescent COVID-19.

The chain employs TRBV28 and TRBJ2-1, with TRBD2 identical over 8 bases. The V and J ends lost 6 bases and 1 base, in that order; junction bases with no gene match: 5. Germline V lookup: CDR1 MDHEN, CDR2 SYDVKM. The CDR3 length is 15 residues. CDR3 residues: CASRASGSSYNEQFF. CDR3 DNA sequence: TGTGCCAGCAGGGCCAGCGGGAGTTCCTACAATGAGCAGTTCTTC.

This clone was recorded a few times. This chain uses TRBV5-6 with TRBJ2-1; 7 bases map to TRBD1. From germline, CDR1 is SGHDT and CDR2 YYEEEE. Trimming removed 4 bases from V and 6 bases from J; junction bases left unmatched: 4. CDR3 length: 13 residues. CDR3 amino acids: CASSPTGFNEQFF. CDR3 bases: TGTGCCAGCAGCCCGACAGGGTTCAATGAGCAGTTCTTC. The full variable domain, in which reference TRBV5-6 and TRBJ2-1 provide the parts outside the CDR3, is DAGVTQSPTHLIKTRGQQVTLRCSPKSGHDTVSWYQQALGQGPQFIFQYYEEEERQRGNFPDRFSGHQFPNYSSELNVNALLLGDSALYLCASSPTGFNEQFFGPGTRLTVL.

V and J are TRBV3-1 (or the pseudogene TRBV3-2) and TRBJ2-7; 7 bases fit TRBD1. CDR3 size: 14 residues. Germline V CDR1 and CDR2: LGHDT, YNNKEL (reference sequence). With V trimmed by 1 base and J by 2 bases, 2 bases remained unmatched. CDR3 sequence reads: CASSQVGQTYEQYF. The CDR3 region has the DNA TGTGCCAGCAGCCAAGTGGGACAGACCTACGAGCAGTACTTC.

This clone came up a few times. The gene calls are TRBV3-1 (or the pseudogene TRBV3-2) and TRBJ1-1, with 10 bases that match TRBD1. CDR1 is LGHDT and CDR2 is YNNKEL in the germline V gene (reference sequence). V was clipped by 2 bases and J by 9 bases; unmatched bases: 15. The CDR3 sequence is 17 residues long. The DNA of the CDR3 is TGTGCCAGCAGCCAACCAGGGACAGGGGTTAGTCCCCGAAAAGCTTTCTTT. It is translated as CASSQPGTGVSPRKAFF.

This chain connects TRBV28 to TRBJ2-7; TRBD1 might be the D (6 bases). CDR1 and CDR2 (germline): MDHEN, SYDVKM. V lost 5 bases to trimming and J lost 6 bases, with 20 bases between them. CDR3 length equals 15 residues. In DNA form, the CDR3 reads TGTGCCAGCAGTCCTGCCTATTTACAGGGAAGCGAGCAGTACTTC. This encodes CASSPAYLQGSEQYF.

The rearrangement uses TRBV11-2 and TRBJ1-1; 9 bases are a match to TRBD1. Germline lookup yields CDR1 SGHAT and CDR2 FQNNGV. Losses at the gene ends were 0 bases for V and 10 bases for J; bases not matched to a gene: 6. The CDR3 runs to 14 residues. CDR3 region: CASSLERGQGRAFF. As DNA, the CDR3 is TGTGCCAGCAGCTTAGAACGGGGACAGGGTCGAGCTTTCTTT.

CDR3 protein: CASSFRTEGRGYTF. The DNA of the CDR3 is TGTGCCAGCAGCTTCCGGACCGAGGGTCGTGGCTACACCTTC. The gene calls are TRBV7-9 and TRBJ1-2; D uncertain. The CDR3 length is 14 residues. Germline CDR1 reads SEHNR; CDR2 reads FQNEAQ (reference sequence). Deletions cut 3 bases from V and 7 bases from J, with 15 bases between.

This chain links TRBV10-2 with TRBJ1-1; D not resolved. V was cut by 6 bases and J by 1 base, with 15 bases left in between. In germline, CDR1 is WSHSY, CDR2 SAAADI. CDR3 size: 15 residues. The CDR3 region has the DNA TGCGCCAGCAGCGCCGATTATACGGGGAACACTGAAGCTTTCTTT. Protein sequence: CASSADYTGNTEAFF.